This passage covers 3 T cell receptor beta chains from one sample sequenced in a study of blood T cell repertoires in COVID-19. Only in-frame clones appear in the TCRdb table, and some are missing; sequencing was by immunoSEQ multiplex PCR. The sample has around 150,000 clones; around four fifths are singletons. Input material: peripheral blood. These receptors all stem from a man aged 65 to 79 with acute or convalescent COVID-19.

The chain links TRBV7-8 to TRBJ2-7; 7 bases are a match to TRBD1. Trimming took 7 bases from V and 3 from J; bases not matched to a gene: 9. Looked up from germline, CDR1 is SGHVS and CDR2 is FQNEAQ. This CDR3 contains 14 residues. CDR3 sequence reads: CASKKDRVLYEQYF. Written as DNA, the CDR3 is TGTGCCAGCAAAAAAGACAGGGTTCTCTACGAGCAGTACTTC.

In the case of this clone: The junction and the germline gene differ at one end; a read error may be behind it. J is TRBJ2-2 and V is TRBV7-7, with TRBD2 as a possible D gene (6 bases). The CDR3 sequence is 15 residues long. Germline-derived CDR1 and CDR2 are SSHAT and FNYEAQ (reference sequence). The CDR3 is CASSTGGQGTGELFF. CDR3 bases: TGTGCTAGCAGCACAGGAGGGCAAGGCACCGGGGAGCTGTTTTTT.

The chain employs TRBV7-9 and TRBJ1-4, with unresolved D. Trimming cost V 9 bases and J 3 bases, with 8 bases left between them. The CDR3 has 12 amino acids. Germline CDR1 is SEHNR and CDR2 is FQNEAQ (reference sequence). The CDR3 nucleotides are TGTGCCAGTAGTCGGTCTAATGAAAAACTGTTTTTT. It codes for CASSRSNEKLFF.